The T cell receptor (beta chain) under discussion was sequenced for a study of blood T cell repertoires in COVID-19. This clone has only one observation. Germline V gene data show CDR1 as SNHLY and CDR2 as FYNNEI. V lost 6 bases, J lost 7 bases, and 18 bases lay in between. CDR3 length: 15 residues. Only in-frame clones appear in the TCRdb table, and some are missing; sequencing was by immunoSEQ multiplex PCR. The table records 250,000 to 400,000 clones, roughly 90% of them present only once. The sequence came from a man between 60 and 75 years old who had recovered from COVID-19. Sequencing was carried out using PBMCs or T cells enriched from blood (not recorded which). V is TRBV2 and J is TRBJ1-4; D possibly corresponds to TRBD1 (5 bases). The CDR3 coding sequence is TGTGCCAGCAGCGCCAGGGTCGGCTCGGGTGAAAAACTGTTTTTT. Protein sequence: CASSARVGSGEKLFF.